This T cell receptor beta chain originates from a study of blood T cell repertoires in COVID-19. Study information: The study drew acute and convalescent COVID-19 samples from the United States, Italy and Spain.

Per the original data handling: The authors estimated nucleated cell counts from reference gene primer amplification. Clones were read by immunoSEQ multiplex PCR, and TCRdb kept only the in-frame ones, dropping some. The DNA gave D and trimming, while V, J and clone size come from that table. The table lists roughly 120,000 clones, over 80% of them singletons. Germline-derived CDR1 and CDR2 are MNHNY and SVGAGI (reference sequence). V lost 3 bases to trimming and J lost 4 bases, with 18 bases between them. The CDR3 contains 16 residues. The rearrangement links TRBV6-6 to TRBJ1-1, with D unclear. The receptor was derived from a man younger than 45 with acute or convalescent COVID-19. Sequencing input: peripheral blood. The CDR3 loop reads CASSYDMVAVGTEAFF. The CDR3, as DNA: TGTGCCAGCAGTTATGACATGGTGGCAGTTGGCACTGAAGCTTTCTTT.